These 11 T cell receptor beta chains originate from one sample sequenced in a study of cytomegalovirus exposure and HLA in healthy donors. This PCR relied on a set of 60 Vbeta primers and 13 Jbeta primers. Profiled with immunoSEQ multiplex PCR; TCRdb holds only in-frame clones, not every one. The sample consists of some 130,000 clones, around 77% of them appearing once. The specimen sequenced was PBMCs. The receptors come from a man younger than 45 in good health and CMV-seronegative.

The V and J genes are TRBV11-2 and TRBJ2-7; D possibly corresponds to TRBD2 (5 bases). Deletions cut 3 bases from V and 3 bases from J, with 12 bases between. The CDR3 spans 14 residues. Germline lookup yields CDR1 SGHAT and CDR2 FQNNGV. CDR3 sequence: CASSLEDLGYEQYF. CDR3 coding DNA: TGTGCCAGCAGCTTGGAGGACTTGGGCTACGAGCAGTACTTC.

The chain couples TRBV27 to TRBJ2-7, with 8 bases aligning to TRBD1. Trimming removed 6 bases from V and 1 base from J; junction bases left unmatched: 8. This CDR3 is built from 15 residues. Germline V gene lookup returns CDR1 MNHEY and CDR2 SMNVEV (reference sequence). CDR3 region: CASSSYRDRSYEQYF. The CDR3 coding sequence is TGTGCCAGCAGCTCATACCGGGACAGGTCCTACGAGCAGTACTTC.

The chain is built from TRBV30 and TRBJ1-5; possibly TRBD1 for D (6 bases). V was cut by 2 bases and J by 2 bases, with 16 bases left in between. Per the germline V gene, CDR1 is GTSNPN and CDR2 is SVGIG (reference sequence). This CDR3 is 16 amino acids long. CDR3 residues: CAWSFGTTDGNQPQHF. For the CDR3, the DNA is TGTGCCTGGAGTTTCGGGACAACGGATGGCAATCAGCCCCAGCATTTT. The whole variable domain, remainder taken from reference TRBV30 and TRBJ1-5, is SQTIHQWPATLVQPVGSPLSLECTVEGTSNPNLYWYRQAAGRGLQLLFYSVGIGQISSEVPQNLSASRPQDRQFILSSKKLLLSDSGFYLCAWSFGTTDGNQPQHFGDGTRLSIL.

V usage is TRBV2 and J usage is TRBJ2-1, with 14 positions matching TRBD2. The CDR3 is 15 residues long. Germline V gene data show CDR1 as SNHLY and CDR2 as FYNNEI. V lost 8 bases to trimming and J lost 10 bases; unmatched junction nucleotides: 10. The CDR3: CASGFGLAGGLEQFF. CDR3 coding DNA: TGTGCCAGCGGCTTCGGACTAGCGGGAGGCCTAGAGCAGTTCTTC.

This chain uses TRBV6-1 with TRBJ2-1, with 7 bases lining up with TRBD2. The ends lost 7 bases at V and 9 bases at J; junction bases unmatched: 15. Germline-derived CDR1 and CDR2 are MNHNS and SASEGT. This CDR3 has 15 residues. The CDR3 is CASIVGVAGEVEQFF. The CDR3 coding sequence is TGTGCCAGCATCGTCGGGGTGGCGGGAGAGGTTGAGCAGTTCTTC.

Details on this clone: This sample includes further DNA sequences coding for the same CDR3. The chain recombines TRBV5-1 with TRBJ1-1; perhaps TRBD1 as D (6 bases). The CDR3 runs to 13 residues. CDR1 is SGHRS and CDR2 is YFSETQ in the germline V gene. The V and J ends lost 0 bases and 5 bases respectively, with 8 bases between them. CDR3 DNA: TGCGCCAGCAGCTTGGCTCAGGGGACTGAAGCTTTCTTT. Residues: CASSLAQGTEAFF.

This clone was seen more than once but under ten times. The chain carries TRBV29-1 and TRBJ2-1; 11 nucleotides line up with TRBD2. The CDR3 spans 18 residues. With 6 bases clipped from V and 0 bases from J, the junction kept 13 bases outside the gene matches. CDR1 SQVTM and CDR2 ANQGSEA come from the germline V gene. CDR3 DNA sequence: TGCAGCGTAGATAATCCGACTAGCGGGACAAGCTCCTACAATGAGCAGTTCTTC. Encoded protein: CSVDNPTSGTSSYNEQFF.

V usage is TRBV7-6 and J usage is TRBJ2-3; D is perhaps TRBD1 (5 bases). CDR3 length: 15 residues. From germline, CDR1 is SGHVS and CDR2 FNYEAQ. Trimming removed 5 bases at V and 0 bases at J, with 12 bases between. This CDR3 is CASSQDTSSTDTQYF. The CDR3 DNA follows: TGTGCCAGCAGCCAGGACACCTCTAGCACAGATACGCAGTATTTT. The entire variable domain, with the rest obtained from reference TRBV7-6 and TRBJ2-3, is as follows: GAGVSQSPRYKVTKRGQDVALRCDPISGHVSLYWYRQALGQGPEFLTYFNYEAQQDKSGLPNDRFSAERPEGSISTLTIQRTEQRDSAMYRCASSQDTSSTDTQYFGPGTRLTVL.

This rearrangement joins TRBV5-1 to TRBJ2-3; possible D gene TRBD2, 6 bases. There are 16 residues in the CDR3. The V end was cut by 1 base, the J end by 4 bases, with 16 bases between. The V gene's germline CDR1 is SGHRS and CDR2 YFSETQ. In DNA form, the CDR3 reads TGCGCCAGCAGCTTGCTCCCGACCCCGGGGGCAGATACGCAGTATTTT. Its translation: CASSLLPTPGADTQYF.

The chain has TRBV11-2 and TRBJ2-7; TRBD1 matches 8 bases. Losses at the gene ends were 1 base for V and 2 bases for J; bases not matched to a gene: 1. Germline V lookup: CDR1 SGHAT, CDR2 FQNNGV. This CDR3 region has 14 residues. For the CDR3, the DNA is TGTGCCAGCAGCTTAGGGACAGGGCCCTACGAGCAGTACTTC. This encodes CASSLGTGPYEQYF.

Note on this clone: One end of the junction fails to match germline, which may point to a read error. This chain links TRBV10-3 with TRBJ2-3, with TRBD2 identical over 9 bases. Germline-derived CDR1 and CDR2 are ENHRY and SYGVKD. The CDR3 is 15 amino acids. The DNA of the CDR3 is TGTGCCATCAGTGATCTCGGGACTAGCAAAGATACGCAGTATTTT. Amino acid sequence: CAISDLGTSKDTQYF.